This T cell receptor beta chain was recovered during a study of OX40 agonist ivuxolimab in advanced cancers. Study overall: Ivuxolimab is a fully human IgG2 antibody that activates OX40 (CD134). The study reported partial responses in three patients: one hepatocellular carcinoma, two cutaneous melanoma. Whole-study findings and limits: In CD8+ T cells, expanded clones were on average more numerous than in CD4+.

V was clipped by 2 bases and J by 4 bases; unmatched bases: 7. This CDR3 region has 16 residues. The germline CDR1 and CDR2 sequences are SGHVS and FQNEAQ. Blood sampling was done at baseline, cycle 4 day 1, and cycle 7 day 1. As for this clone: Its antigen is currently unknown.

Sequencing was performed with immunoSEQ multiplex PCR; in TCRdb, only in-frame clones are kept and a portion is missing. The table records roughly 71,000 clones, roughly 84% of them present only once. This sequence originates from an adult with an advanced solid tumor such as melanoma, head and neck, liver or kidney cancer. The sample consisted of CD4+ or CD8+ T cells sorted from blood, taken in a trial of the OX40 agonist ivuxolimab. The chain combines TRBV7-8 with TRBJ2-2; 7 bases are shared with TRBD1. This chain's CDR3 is CASSLRLGGGTGELFF. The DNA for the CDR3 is TGTGCCAGCAGCTTAAGGCTAGGGGGCGGCACCGGGGAGCTGTTTTTT.